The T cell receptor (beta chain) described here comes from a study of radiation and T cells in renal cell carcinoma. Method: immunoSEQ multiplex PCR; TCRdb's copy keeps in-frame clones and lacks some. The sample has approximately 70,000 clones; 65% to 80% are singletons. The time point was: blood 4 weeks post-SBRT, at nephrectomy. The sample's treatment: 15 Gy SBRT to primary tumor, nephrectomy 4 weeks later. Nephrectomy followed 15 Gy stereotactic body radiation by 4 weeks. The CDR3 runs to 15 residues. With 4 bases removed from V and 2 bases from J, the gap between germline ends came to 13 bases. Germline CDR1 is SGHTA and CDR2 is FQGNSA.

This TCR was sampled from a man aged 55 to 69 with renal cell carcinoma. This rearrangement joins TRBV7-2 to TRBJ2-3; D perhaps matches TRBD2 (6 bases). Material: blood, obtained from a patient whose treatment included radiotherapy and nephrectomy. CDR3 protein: CASSSTSPLTDTQYF. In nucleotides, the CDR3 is TGTGCCAGCAGCTCGACTAGTCCCCTCACAGATACGCAGTATTTT.